The source of this T cell receptor (beta chain) is a study of blood T cell repertoires in COVID-19. About the study: The United States, Italy and Spain supplied acute and convalescent COVID-19 samples. The cDNA or gDNA used as material had been derived from T cells, B-cell-depleted T cells, or PBMCs.

This clone has only one observation. CDR1 is MNHEY, CDR2 SVGAGI, per germline. The CDR3 runs to 11 residues. Between the trimmed V and J ends, which lost 4 bases and 7 bases, there was a span of 4 bases. Original analysis: From reference gene primer amplification, estimates of nucleated cell counts were derived. Data came from immunoSEQ multiplex PCR; TCRdb stores just in-frame clones and leaves some out. V and J calls and clone size are copied from that table; D and trimming were computed from the DNA. The sample has about 670,000 clones, approximately 90% seen once; the top ten hold approximately 0.25%.

The sequence was collected from a woman aged 18 to 35 with acute or convalescent COVID-19. Sequencing was carried out using peripheral blood. The chain links TRBV6-5 to TRBJ2-2, with D hard to call. The CDR3 coding sequence is TGTGCCAGCAGTTTCAGCGGGGAGCTGTTTTTT. Its translation: CASSFSGELFF.